This T cell receptor beta chain is drawn from a study of cytomegalovirus exposure and HLA in healthy donors. The PCR used 60 Vbeta and 13 Jbeta primers. The method was immunoSEQ multiplex PCR; TCRdb's version includes in-frame clones alone and lacks a portion of them. Among fewer than 55,000 clones listed, about two thirds were seen once. The germline V gene encodes CDR1 MNHNY and CDR2 SVGAGI (reference sequence). Germline trimming cut 2 bases from V and 5 bases from J; bases unmatched to any gene: 5. The CDR3 spans 14 residues. This clonotype was sampled from a man between 60 and 75 years old in good health and CMV-seropositive. The sequencing sample was made of PBMCs. This sequence joins TRBV6-6 and TRBJ1-1; 7 bases are shared with TRBD1. The DNA of the CDR3 is TGTGCCAGCAGTTACGTCGACAGGGAGACTGAAGCTTTCTTT. It encodes CASSYVDRETEAFF.